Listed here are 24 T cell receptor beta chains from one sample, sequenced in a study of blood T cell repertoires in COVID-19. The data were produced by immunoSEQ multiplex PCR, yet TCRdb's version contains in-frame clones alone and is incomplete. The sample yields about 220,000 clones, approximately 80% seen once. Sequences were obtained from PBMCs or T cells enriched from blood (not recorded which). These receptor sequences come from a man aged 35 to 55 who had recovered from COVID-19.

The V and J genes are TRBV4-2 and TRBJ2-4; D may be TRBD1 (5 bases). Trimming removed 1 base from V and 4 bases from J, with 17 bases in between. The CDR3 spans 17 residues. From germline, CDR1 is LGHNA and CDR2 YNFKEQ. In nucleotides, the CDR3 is TGTGCCAGCAGCCAAGGATTGGGGCACGTCGAAAAAAACATTCAGTACTTC. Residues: CASSQGLGHVEKNIQYF.

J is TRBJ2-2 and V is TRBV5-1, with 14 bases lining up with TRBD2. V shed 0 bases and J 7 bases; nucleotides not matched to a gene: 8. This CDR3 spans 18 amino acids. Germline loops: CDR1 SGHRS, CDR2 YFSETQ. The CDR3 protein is CASSLVGLAGEYVGELFF. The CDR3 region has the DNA TGCGCCAGCAGCTTGGTGGGACTAGCGGGAGAATATGTCGGGGAGCTGTTTTTT.

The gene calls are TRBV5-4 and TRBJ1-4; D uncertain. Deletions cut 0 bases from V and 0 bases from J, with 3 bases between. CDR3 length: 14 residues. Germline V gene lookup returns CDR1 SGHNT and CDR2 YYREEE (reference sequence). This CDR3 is CASSLEPTNEKLFF. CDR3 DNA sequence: TGTGCCAGCAGCTTGGAGCCAACTAATGAAAAACTGTTTTTT.

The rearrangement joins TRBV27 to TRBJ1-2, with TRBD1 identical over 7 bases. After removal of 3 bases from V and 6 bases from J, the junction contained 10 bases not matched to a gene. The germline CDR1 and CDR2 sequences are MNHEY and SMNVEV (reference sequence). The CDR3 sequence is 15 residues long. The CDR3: CASSFYQGEPHGYTF. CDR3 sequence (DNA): TGTGCCAGCAGTTTCTACCAGGGGGAACCGCATGGCTACACCTTC.

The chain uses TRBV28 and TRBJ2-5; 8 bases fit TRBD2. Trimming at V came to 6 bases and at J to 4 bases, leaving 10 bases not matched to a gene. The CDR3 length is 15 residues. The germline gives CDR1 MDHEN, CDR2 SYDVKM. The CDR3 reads CASRPAGGRSETQYF. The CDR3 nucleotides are TGTGCCAGCAGGCCGGCGGGCGGGAGGTCAGAGACCCAGTACTTC.

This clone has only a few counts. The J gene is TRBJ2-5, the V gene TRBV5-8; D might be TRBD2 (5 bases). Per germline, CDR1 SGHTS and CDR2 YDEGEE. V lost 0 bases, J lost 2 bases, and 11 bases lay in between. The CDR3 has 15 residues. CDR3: CASSLARLSQETQYF. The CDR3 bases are TGTGCCAGCAGCTTGGCCAGACTATCGCAAGAGACCCAGTACTTC.

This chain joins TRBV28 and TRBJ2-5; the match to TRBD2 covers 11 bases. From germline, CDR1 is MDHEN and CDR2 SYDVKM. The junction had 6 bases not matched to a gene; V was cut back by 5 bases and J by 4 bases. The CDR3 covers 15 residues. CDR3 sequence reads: CASSDLAGGVETQYF. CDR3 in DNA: TGTGCCAGCAGTGACCTAGCGGGAGGTGTAGAGACCCAGTACTTC. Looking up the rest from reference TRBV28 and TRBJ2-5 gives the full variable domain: DVKVTQSSRYLVKRTGEKVFLECVQDMDHENMFWYRQDPGLGLRLIYFSYDVKMKEKGDIPEGYSVSREKKERFSLILESASTNQTSMYLCASSDLAGGVETQYFGPGTRLLVL.

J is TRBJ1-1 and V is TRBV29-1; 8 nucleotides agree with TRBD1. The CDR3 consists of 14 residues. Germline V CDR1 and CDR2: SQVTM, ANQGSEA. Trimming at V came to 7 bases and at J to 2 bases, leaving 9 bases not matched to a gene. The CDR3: CSASRQGSNTEAFF. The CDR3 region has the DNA TGCAGCGCCTCAAGACAGGGGAGTAACACTGAAGCTTTCTTT.

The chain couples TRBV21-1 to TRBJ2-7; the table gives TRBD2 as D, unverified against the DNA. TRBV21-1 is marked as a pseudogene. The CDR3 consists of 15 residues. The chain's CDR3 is CASLPSSGMEGEQYF. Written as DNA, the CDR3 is TGTGCCAGCTTACCTTCTAGCGGGATGGAAGGCGAGCAGTACTTC.

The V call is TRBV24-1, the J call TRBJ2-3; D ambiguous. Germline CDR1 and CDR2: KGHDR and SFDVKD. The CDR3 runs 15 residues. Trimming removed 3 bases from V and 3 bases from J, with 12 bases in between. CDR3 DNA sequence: TGTGCCACCAGTGATCAGTATGGTATTACAGATACGCAGTATTTT. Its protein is CATSDQYGITDTQYF.

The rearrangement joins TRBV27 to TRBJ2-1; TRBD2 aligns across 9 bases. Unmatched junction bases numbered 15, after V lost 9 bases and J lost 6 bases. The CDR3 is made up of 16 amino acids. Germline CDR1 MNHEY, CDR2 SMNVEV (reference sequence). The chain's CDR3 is CARKSRRGGPGNEQFF. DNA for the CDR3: TGTGCCAGAAAATCCCGGCGGGGGGGCCCAGGCAATGAGCAGTTCTTC.

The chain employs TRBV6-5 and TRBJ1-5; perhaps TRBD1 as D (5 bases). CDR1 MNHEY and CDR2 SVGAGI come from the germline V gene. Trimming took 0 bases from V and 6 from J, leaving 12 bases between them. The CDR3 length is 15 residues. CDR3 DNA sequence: TGTGCCAGCAGTTACTCTTCAGGGTTGGGTCAGCCCCAGCATTTT. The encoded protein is CASSYSSGLGQPQHF.

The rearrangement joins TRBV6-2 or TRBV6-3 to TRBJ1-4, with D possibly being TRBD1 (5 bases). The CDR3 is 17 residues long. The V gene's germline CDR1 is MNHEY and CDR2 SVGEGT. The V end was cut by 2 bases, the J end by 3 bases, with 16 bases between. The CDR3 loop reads CASSYDVTASSNEKLFF. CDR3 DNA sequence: TGTGCCAGCAGTTACGACGTGACAGCATCGTCTAATGAAAAACTGTTTTTT.

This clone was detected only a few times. CDR3 sequence: CASSLTSGRTGELFF. CDR3 sequence (DNA): TGTGCCAGCAGTTTGACTAGCGGGAGGACCGGGGAGCTGTTTTTT. This chain uses TRBV7-3 with TRBJ2-2; TRBD2 aligns across 13 bases. The length of the CDR3 is 15 residues. The germline V gene has CDR1 SGHTA and CDR2 FQGTGA. V lost 6 bases and J lost 5; bases outside the gene matches: 3. Combining the CDR3 with reference TRBV7-3 and TRBJ2-2 gives the whole variable domain GAGVSQTPSNKVTEKGKYVELRCDPISGHTALYWYRQSLGQGPEFLIYFQGTGAADDSGLPNDRFFAVRPEGSVSTLKIQRTERGDSAVYLCASSLTSGRTGELFFGEGSRLTVL.

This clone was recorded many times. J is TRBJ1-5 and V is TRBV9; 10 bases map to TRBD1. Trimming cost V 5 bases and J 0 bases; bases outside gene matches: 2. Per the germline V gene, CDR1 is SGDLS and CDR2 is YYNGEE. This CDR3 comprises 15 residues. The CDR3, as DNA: TGTGCCAGCAGTCGGGACAGGGGTAGCAATCAGCCCCAGCATTTT. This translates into CASSRDRGSNQPQHF.

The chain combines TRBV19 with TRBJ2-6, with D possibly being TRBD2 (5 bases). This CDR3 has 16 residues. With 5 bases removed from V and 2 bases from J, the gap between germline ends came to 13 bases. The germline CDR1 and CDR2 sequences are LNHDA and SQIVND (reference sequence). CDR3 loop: CASSQPGYTGANVLTF. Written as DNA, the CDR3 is TGTGCCAGTAGTCAACCGGGGTACACTGGGGCCAACGTCCTGACTTTC.

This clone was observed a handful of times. The CDR3, as DNA: TGTGCCAGCAGCGCTGACAGGAAAGATGGCTACACCTTC. This gives the protein CASSADRKDGYTF. The rearrangement joins TRBV27 to TRBJ1-2; TRBD1 might be the D (6 bases). V lost 6 bases to trimming and J lost 6 bases, with 14 bases between them. CDR3 length equals 13 residues. Germline V gene sequence: CDR1 MNHEY, CDR2 SMNVEV (reference sequence).

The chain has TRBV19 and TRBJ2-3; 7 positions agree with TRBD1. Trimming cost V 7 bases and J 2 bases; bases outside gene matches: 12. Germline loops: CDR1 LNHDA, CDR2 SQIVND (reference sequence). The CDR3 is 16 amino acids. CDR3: CASTRWGQTNTDTQYF. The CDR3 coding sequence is TGTGCCAGTACCCGGTGGGGACAGACTAACACAGATACGCAGTATTTT.

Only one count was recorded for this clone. CDR3 nucleotides: TGTGCCAGCAGCCTCGCAGTTTCCCTCGAGCAGTACTTC. Protein sequence: CASSLAVSLEQYF. This chain connects TRBV11-2 to TRBJ2-7, with D unclear. Germline loops: CDR1 SGHAT, CDR2 FQNNGV. The CDR3 sequence is 13 residues long. Between the trimmed V and J ends, which lost 5 bases and 6 bases, there was a span of 14 bases.

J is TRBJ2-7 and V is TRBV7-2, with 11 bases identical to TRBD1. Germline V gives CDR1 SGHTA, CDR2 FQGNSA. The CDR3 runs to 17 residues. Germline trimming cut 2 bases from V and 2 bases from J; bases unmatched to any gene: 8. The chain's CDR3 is CASSLKSPGQGAYEQYF. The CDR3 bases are TGTGCCAGCAGCTTAAAGTCGCCGGGACAGGGGGCCTACGAGCAGTACTTC.

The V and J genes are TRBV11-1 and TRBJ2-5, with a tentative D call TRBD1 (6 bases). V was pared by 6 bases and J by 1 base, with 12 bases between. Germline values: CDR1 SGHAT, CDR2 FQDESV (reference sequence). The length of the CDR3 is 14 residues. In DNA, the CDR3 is TGTGCCAGCAGTTACGGACAGTCCCAAGAGACCCAGTACTTC. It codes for CASSYGQSQETQYF.

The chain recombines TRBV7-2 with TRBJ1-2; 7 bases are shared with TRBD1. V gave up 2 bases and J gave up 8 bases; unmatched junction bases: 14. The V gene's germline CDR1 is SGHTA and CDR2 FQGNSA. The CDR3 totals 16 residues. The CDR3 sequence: CASSLTSTGKEGGYTF. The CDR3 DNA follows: TGTGCCAGCAGCTTAACGTCGACAGGGAAGGAAGGGGGCTACACCTTC.

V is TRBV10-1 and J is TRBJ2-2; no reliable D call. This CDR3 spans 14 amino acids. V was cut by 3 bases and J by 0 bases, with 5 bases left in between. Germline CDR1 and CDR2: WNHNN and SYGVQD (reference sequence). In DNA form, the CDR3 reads TGCGCCAGCAGTGATTTAACGAACACCGGGGAGCTGTTTTTT. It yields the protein CASSDLTNTGELFF.

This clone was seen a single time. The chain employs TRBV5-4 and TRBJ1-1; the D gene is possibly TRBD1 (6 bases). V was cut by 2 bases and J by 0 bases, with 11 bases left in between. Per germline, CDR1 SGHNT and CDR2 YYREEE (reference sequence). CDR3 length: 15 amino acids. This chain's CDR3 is CASSFPGAMNTEAFF. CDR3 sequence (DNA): TGTGCCAGCAGCTTCCCAGGGGCGATGAACACTGAAGCTTTCTTT.